A selection of T cell receptor beta chains follows, all from one sample in a study of stem cell transplantation in POMP-related autoinflammatory disease. Libraries were prepared by immunoSEQ multiplex PCR; TCRdb keeps only in-frame clonotypes and omits some of them. In the table there are about 9,200 clones, about nine tenths of which are singletons. Sequencing used CD8+ T cells from PBMCs, obtained before stem cell transplantation. The origin of the receptors is a human donor with POMP-related autoinflammation and immune dysregulation (PRAID). Both conserved end residues are part of each CDR3. A D gene is named only where the DNA matches it firmly. Expanded clones are given a class, and other clones once, few, many or no size at all.

j_call	v_call	d_call	clone_size	cdr3_aa	cdr3_nt
TRBJ2-2	TRBV19	.	.	CASSIGHTGELFF	TGTGCCAGTAGTATAGGCCACACCGGGGAGCTGTTTTTT
TRBJ2-3	TRBV9	.	.	CASSVDRLTSRTDTQYF	TGTGCCAGCAGCGTAGACAGGCTTACCTCGAGAACAGATACGCAGTATTTT
TRBJ2-7	TRBV19	TRBD1	.	CASSTYGTGSYEQYF	TGTGCCAGTAGTACGTACGGGACAGGCTCCTACGAGCAGTACTTC
TRBJ2-1	TRBV9	.	.	CASSVAGLVDEQFF	TGTGCCAGCAGCGTAGCTGGCCTAGTGGATGAGCAGTTCTTC
TRBJ2-7	TRBV2	.	.	CASSGGHSYEQYF	TGTGCCAGCAGTGGGGGACACTCCTACGAGCAGTACTTC
TRBJ2-2	TRBV19	.	.	CASSMSGGTGELFF	TGTGCCAGTAGTATGTCCGGGGGTACCGGGGAGCTGTTTTTT
TRBJ2-1	TRBV6-1	TRBD1	.	CASSEGTGPAEQFF	TGTGCCAGCAGTGAGGGGACAGGGCCGGCTGAGCAGTTCTTC
TRBJ2-3	TRBV2	TRBD2	.	CASSEVGREVRGYTQYF	TGTGCCAGCAGCGAAGTCGGTCGGGAGGTGAGGGGATATACGCAGTATTTT
TRBJ2-5	TRBV4-1	.	.	CASSQEEVSSLQETQYF	TGCGCCAGCAGCCAAGAAGAGGTGTCGAGTCTCCAAGAGACCCAGTACTTC
TRBJ2-5	TRBV29-1	TRBD1	.	CSVERGRGLQETQYF	TGCAGCGTTGAACGGGGCAGGGGGTTGCAAGAGACCCAGTACTTC
TRBJ1-5	TRBV5-1	.	.	CASSLGGRGNQPQHF	TGCGCCAGCAGCTTGGGGGGAAGGGGCAATCAGCCCCAGCATTTT
TRBJ1-2	TRBV6-5	TRBD1	.	CASSPTGGGYGYTF	TGTGCCAGCAGCCCGACAGGGGGAGGCTATGGCTACACCTTC
TRBJ2-1	TRBV7-9	TRBD2	.	CASSLNPIYRLAAAGEQFF	TGTGCCAGCAGCTTAAACCCGATTTACCGACTAGCGGCGGCCGGTGAGCAGTTCTTC
TRBJ2-1	TRBV2	.	.	CASRGAYNEQFF	TGTGCCAGCAGGGGAGCCTACAATGAGCAGTTCTTC
TRBJ1-4	TRBV5-6	.	.	CASSLDRQRTNEKLFF	TGTGCCAGCAGCTTGGATAGGCAGCGAACTAATGAAAAACTGTTTTTT
TRBJ2-1	TRBV29-1	.	.	CSVEDLGASEQFF	TGCAGCGTTGAGGATTTGGGGGCAAGTGAGCAGTTCTTC
TRBJ2-4	TRBV7-9	.	.	CASSLATKNIQYF	TGTGCCAGCAGCTTAGCGACCAAAAACATTCAGTACTTC
TRBJ2-7	TRBV6-5	.	.	CASSYGGSGLNYEQYF	TGTGCCAGCAGTTACGGTGGGTCAGGCCTTAATTACGAGCAGTACTTC
TRBJ2-7	TRBV5-6	TRBD1	.	CASSHGTGHGEQYF	TGTGCCAGCAGCCATGGGACAGGGCATGGGGAGCAGTACTTC
TRBJ1-1	TRBV6-5	.	.	CASSYDLRGTEAFF	TGTGCCAGCAGTTACGACCTACGCGGCACTGAAGCTTTCTTT
TRBJ1-5	TRBV19	TRBD1	.	CASSIKGGPYSNQPQHF	TGTGCCAGTAGTATCAAAGGGGGCCCTTATAGCAATCAGCCCCAGCATTTT
TRBJ2-1	TRBV9	.	.	CASSPSSYNEQFF	TGTGCCAGCAGCCCCAGCTCCTACAATGAGCAGTTCTTC
TRBJ2-1	TRBV29-1	.	.	CSVEGGAGISYNEQFF	TGCAGCGTTGAAGGAGGGGCAGGGATCTCCTACAATGAGCAGTTCTTC
TRBJ2-3	TRBV7-9	.	.	CASSRGEFPDTQYF	TGTGCCAGCAGCCGCGGGGAGTTCCCAGATACGCAGTATTTT
TRBJ2-2	TRBV6-5	.	.	CASSYSPTGELFF	TGTGCCAGCAGTTACAGTCCGACCGGGGAGCTGTTTTTT
TRBJ2-2	TRBV11-1	.	.	CASSSHHRELFF	TGTGCCAGCAGCTCCCATCACCGGGAGCTGTTTTTT
TRBJ2-5	TRBV29-1	TRBD1	.	CSVEDRRTGPRGETQYF	TGCAGCGTTGAAGATCGAAGGACAGGGCCCAGAGGAGAGACCCAGTACTTC
TRBJ2-7	TRBV6-5	TRBD2	.	CASSSTSDYEQYF	TGTGCCAGCAGCTCGACTAGCGACTACGAGCAGTACTTC
TRBJ2-5	TRBV27	.	.	CASSPRETQYF	TGTGCCAGCAGTCCCAGAGAGACCCAGTACTTC
TRBJ2-5	TRBV28	.	.	CASSLSRTHGRETQYF	TGTGCCAGCAGTTTATCCAGGACCCATGGGAGAGAGACCCAGTACTTC
TRBJ1-5	TRBV4-1	TRBD1	few	CASSQWTGSNQPQHF	TGCGCCAGCAGCCAGTGGACAGGGAGCAATCAGCCCCAGCATTTT
TRBJ2-1	TRBV10-2	.	.	CASSEGGPYNEQFF	TGCGCCAGCAGTGAGGGGGGGCCTTACAATGAGCAGTTCTTC
TRBJ1-1	TRBV11-2	.	.	CASSLDWMNTEAFF	TGTGCCAGCAGCTTAGATTGGATGAACACTGAAGCTTTCTTT
TRBJ2-7	TRBV5-1	.	.	CASSLEGYSYEQYF	TGCGCCAGCAGCTTGGAGGGGTACTCCTACGAGCAGTACTTC
TRBJ2-7	TRBV28	.	.	CASSLFRRVEQYF	TGTGCCAGCAGTTTATTTCGCAGGGTCGAGCAGTACTTC
TRBJ1-2	TRBV19	.	few	CASSIGTDGYTF	TGTGCCAGTAGTATTGGGACGGATGGCTACACCTTC
TRBJ1-3	TRBV7-3	TRBD1	.	CASSLTGGAGNTIYF	TGTGCCAGCAGCTTGACAGGGGGCGCTGGAAACACCATATATTTT
TRBJ2-2	TRBV7-6	.	.	CASSFGRWKTGELFF	TGTGCCAGCAGCTTCGGGCGGTGGAAGACCGGGGAGCTGTTTTTT
TRBJ2-3	TRBV10-1	TRBD1	.	CASMGDSSTDTQYF	TGCGCCAGCATGGGGGACAGTAGCACAGATACGCAGTATTTT